This T cell receptor beta chain was profiled in a study of T cell responses to AZD1222 COVID-19 vaccine. Whole-study context: The study pooled second doses at about 4 or about 12 weeks.

Only in-frame clones appear in the TCRdb table, and some are missing; sequencing was by immunoSEQ multiplex PCR. This sample has over 45,000 clones, with over 65% found just once. This CDR3 has 13 amino acids. Looked up from germline, CDR1 is MNHEY and CDR2 is SVGAGI. V lost 5 bases and J lost 7, with 14 bases in between. This specimen was peripheral blood, taken on day 0 of AZD1222 vaccination. The rearrangement links TRBV6-5 to TRBJ1-2; D remains unclear. The receptor comes from an adult in good health. The CDR3 loop is CASSPVSLGGYTF. The CDR3 nucleotides are TGTGCCAGCAGTCCCGTATCTTTGGGTGGCTACACCTTC.